The clone carrying this T cell receptor beta chain was detected ten times or more. Its antigen is still unknown. The V and J ends lost 4 bases and 4 bases, in that order; junction bases with no gene match: 6. Germline V gene sequence: CDR1 ENHRY, CDR2 SYGVKD. This CDR3 has 15 amino acids. This specimen comes from a study of identical twins. Regarding the study as a whole: With abundant cord blood beta clonotypes, insertions were fewer; memory repertoires showed no such pattern.

Via MiXCR, TCRdb re-called the 5' RACE reads, giving one row per CDR3 protein. The table records more than 650,000 distinct CDR3 sequences, around 5.7% of them present only once. The sequence was obtained from a young man in good health. Sequenced sample: naive T cells sorted from blood. This chain links TRBV10-3 with TRBJ2-7; 11 positions agree with TRBD2. DNA for the CDR3: TGTGCCATCAGTGGGGGGACTAGCGGAATATACGAGCAGTACGTC. Translating it yields CAISGGTSGIYEQYV.